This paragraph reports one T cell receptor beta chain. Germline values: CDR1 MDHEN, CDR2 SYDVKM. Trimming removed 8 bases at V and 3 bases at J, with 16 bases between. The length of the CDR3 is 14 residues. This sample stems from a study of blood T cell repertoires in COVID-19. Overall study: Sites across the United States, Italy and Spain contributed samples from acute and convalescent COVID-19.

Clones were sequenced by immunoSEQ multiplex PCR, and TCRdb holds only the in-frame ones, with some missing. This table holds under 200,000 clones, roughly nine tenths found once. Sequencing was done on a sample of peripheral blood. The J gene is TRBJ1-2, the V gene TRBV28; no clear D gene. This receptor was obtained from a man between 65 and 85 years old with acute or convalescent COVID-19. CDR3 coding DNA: TGTGCCAGCGGAAATGCAGGTTCGGACTATGGCTACACCTTC. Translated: CASGNAGSDYGYTF.